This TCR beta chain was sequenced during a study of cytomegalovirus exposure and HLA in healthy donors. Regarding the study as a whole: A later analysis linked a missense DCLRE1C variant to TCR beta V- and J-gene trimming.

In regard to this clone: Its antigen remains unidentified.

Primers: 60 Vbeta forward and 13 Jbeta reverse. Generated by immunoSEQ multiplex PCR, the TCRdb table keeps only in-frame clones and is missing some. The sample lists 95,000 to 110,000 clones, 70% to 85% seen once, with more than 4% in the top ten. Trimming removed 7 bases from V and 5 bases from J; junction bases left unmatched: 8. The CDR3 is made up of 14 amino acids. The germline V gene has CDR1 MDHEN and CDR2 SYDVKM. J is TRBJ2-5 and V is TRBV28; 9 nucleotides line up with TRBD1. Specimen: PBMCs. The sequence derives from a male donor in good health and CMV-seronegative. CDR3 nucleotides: TGTGCCAGCAAGATACAGGGGGCATCTGAGACCCAGTACTTC. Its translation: CASKIQGASETQYF.